This T cell receptor beta chain was recovered during a study of T cell changes during pregnancy in multiple sclerosis. This clone showed up just once. From germline, CDR1 is MDHEN and CDR2 SYDVKM. This CDR3 has 12 amino acids. Trimming cost V 7 bases and J 8 bases; bases outside gene matches: 4. Repertoires were generated with immunoSEQ multiplex PCR, while TCRdb's copy carries only in-frame clones and drops some. The table lists some 100,000 clones, around 90% of them singletons. The V gene is TRBV28, the J gene TRBJ1-4, with 7 bases aligning to TRBD1. The sample consisted of peripheral blood, taken in the second trimester of pregnancy. The TCR sequence derives from a female donor with multiple sclerosis, enrolled in a pregnancy study. This chain's CDR3 is CASNQGGEKLFF. CDR3 in DNA: TGTGCCAGCAATCAGGGGGGAGAAAAACTGTTTTTT.